This T cell receptor beta chain emerged from a study of regulatory T cells in long-lasting Graves disease. The germline V and J ends were trimmed by 7 bases and 3 bases, with 16 bases remaining between them. Germline values: CDR1 MDHEN, CDR2 SYDVKM. This CDR3 has 14 residues. This clonotype has at least ten counts. Time point reported: newly diagnosed GD, antithyroid drugs for less than 3 months. With RNA extracted from PBMCs as input, the TCR library was made. Arm-PCR of CDR3 regions and iRepertoire HTBI primers were the basis on which TCR beta libraries were built. TCRdb processed the multiplex PCR reads anew with MiXCR; each CDR3 protein has one entry. The data show a few hundred thousand distinct CDR3 sequences, roughly a sixth seen once. These data are also associated with another study on T cells in Graves' hyperthyroidism and ophthalmopathy.

The input for sequencing was peripheral blood mononuclear cells (PBMCs), taken at new diagnosis, from a patient treated with antithyroid drugs. The chain joins TRBV28 to TRBJ2-7, with D maybe TRBD1 (6 bases). This TCR came from a man between 40 and 49 years old with Graves disease. CDR3: CASNPLTGFYEQYF. DNA for the CDR3: TGTGCCAGCAACCCTCTCACAGGGTTCTACGAGCAGTACTTC.